A selection of T cell receptor beta chains follows, all from one sample in a study of blood T cell repertoires in COVID-19. Here immunoSEQ multiplex PCR was the method, and the copy in TCRdb shows in-frame clones only, minus some. This sample yields tens of thousands of clones, of which 80% to 90% are seen a single time; 2.6% belongs to the top ten. What was sequenced was peripheral blood. These receptors were collected from a woman of 80 years or more with COVID-19, enrolled during active disease. CDR3s include the opening cysteine and the closing phenylalanine or tryptophan. The order of the fields is V gene, CDR3 protein.

>TRBV18
CASSSRNNAGGLAGTNEQFF
>TRBV6-6
CASRPDILAKNIQYF
>TRBV9
CASSIYSGGTAEAFF
>TRBV28
CASSGPGETSTDTQYF
>TRBV18
CASSPSSGRAEAFF
>TRBV9
CASSPRQGAREKLFF
>TRBV24-1
CATSDSKTGTGSTDTQYF
>TRBV30
CAWSPSGQGQYF
>TRBV7-8
CASSLRLNPLVVYF
>TRBV18
CASSPAGGYEQYF
>TRBV5-1
CASSTAEGDYGYTF
>TRBV5-1
CASSLLGTGLNTGELFF
>TRBV6-1
CASSGGGDRDGRNQPQHF
>TRBV5-1
CASSYRVGNTLGNTIYF
>TRBV11-2
CASSPVPGEKLFF
>TRBV5-1
CASSLAGARGNTIYF
>TRBV7-2
CASSLDRGTDTQYF
>TRBV3-1/TRBV3-2
CASSHGVRNSPLHF
>TRBV9
CAIGMDTQYF
>TRBV4-1
CASSHNRGPKSSGNTIYF
>TRBV5-1
CASSGQQGLNTEAFF
>TRBV9
CASSEGQGEPYNSPLHF
>TRBV18
CASSPDITGKQLFF